This T cell receptor beta chain is from a study of CD8+ T cells in alopecia areata. Study-level information: Patients took tofacitinib for 6 to 18 months, followed by 6 drug-free months.

General observations from the study: Tofacitinib significantly brought down scalp clonality and expanded CD8+ clones among top 100. It was observed that many expanded lesional clones persisted in scalp and blood during tofacitinib.

Turning to this clone: As yet, its antigen is unknown.

The treatment is: oral pan-JAK inhibitor, 5-10 mg twice daily. CD4+ and CD8+ T cells were sorted from PBMCs. Reverse transcription of extracted RNA yielded cDNA, which provided the sequencing template. Sequencing was performed with immunoSEQ multiplex PCR; in TCRdb, only in-frame clones are kept and a portion is missing. Among roughly 76,000 clones listed, around 30% were seen once. This receptor was taken from a human donor with alopecia areata. This material consisted of CD8+ T cells sorted from blood, taken at week 4, from a patient treated with tofacitinib.

Here the CDR3 reads CASSPHLLAGGPNAKNIQYF. The DNA of the CDR3 is TGTGCCAGCAGTCCCCACCTACTAGCGGGAGGGCCTAATGCCAAAAACATTCAGTACTTC. This sequence joins TRBV27 and TRBJ2-4, with 13 bases that match TRBD2. The length of the CDR3 is 20 residues. V trimming: 5 bases; J trimming: 1 base; junction bases outside the gene matches: 14. CDR1 MNHEY and CDR2 SMNVEV come from the germline V gene (reference sequence).